This is a list of T cell receptor beta chains from one sample in a study of blood T cells in healthy people across ages. TCRdb itself ran the 5' RACE reads through MiXCR, one entry per CDR3 protein. The sample lists roughly 790,000 distinct CDR3 sequences, more than 40% occurring once. Sequencing used blood. Receptors originate from an older woman in good health. Each CDR3 is given with its conserved first and last residue. D genes are given only for firm matches. A clone size is listed for some rows: how often the clone was seen (once, few, many), or a class if it is expanded.

CDR3 DNA,CDR3 protein,D gene,V gene,J gene,clone size
TGCAGCGTTGTGCTGCACGGCTCCTACAATGAGCAGTTCTTC,CSVVLHGSYNEQFF,NA,TRBV29-1,TRBJ2-1,NA
TGTGCCACCAGTGATTCGGGACAGGGGGCTTTCAATGAGCAGTTCTTC,CATSDSGQGAFNEQFF,TRBD1,TRBV24-1,TRBJ2-1,few
TGTGCCAGCAGCTTAGATGCGTCCGACGCGGCCCTCCAAAACTATGGCTACACCTTC,CASSLDASDAALQNYGYTF,NA,TRBV11-2,TRBJ1-2,NA
TGTGCCAGCAGCCAAGAGTATAGCGGGGGGGCAGATACGCAGTATTTT,CASSQEYSGGADTQYF,TRBD2,TRBV3-1,TRBJ2-3,NA
TGCGCCAGCAGCTTTGAGGGACCGAACACTGAAGCTTTCTTT,CASSFEGPNTEAFF,NA,TRBV5-1,TRBJ1-1,few
TGCGCCAGCAGCCAAGACTACGGGAACAATGAGCAGTTCTTC,CASSQDYGNNEQFF,NA,TRBV4-3,TRBJ2-1,NA
TGTGCCAGCAGTTTATTGACAGGGCTAGCTTTCTTT,CASSLLTGLAFF,TRBD1,TRBV28,TRBJ1-1,NA
TGTGCCATCAGGGAGGTAAATGAGCAGTTCTTC,CAIREVNEQFF,NA,TRBV10-3,TRBJ2-1,NA
TGTGCCAGCAGCTTAGAGGTGGGGGGGAGCCTCTACAATGAGCAGTTCTTC,CASSLEVGGSLYNEQFF,TRBD2,TRBV7-8,TRBJ2-1,few
TGTGCCATCAGTGCTTCGGGTTCACCCCTCCACTTT,CAISASGSPLHF,NA,TRBV10-3,TRBJ1-6,NA
TGTGCCAGCAGCTTAGTCGGGGAAGAGACCCAGTACTTC,CASSLVGEETQYF,NA,TRBV5-1,TRBJ2-5,many
TGTGCCAGCAGCCCCCAAGTGACGGGCACTGAAGCTTTCTTT,CASSPQVTGTEAFF,NA,TRBV7-8,TRBJ1-1,NA
TGTGCCAGCAGGCGTACTACTAGCGGGATTGGCACAGATACGCAGTATTTT,CASRRTTSGIGTDTQYF,TRBD2,TRBV6-1,TRBJ2-3,NA
TGTGCCAGCAGCTCGCCCCCCAGGGACACTGAAGCTTTCTTT,CASSSPPRDTEAFF,NA,TRBV21-1,TRBJ1-1,NA
TGCAGTGCACTCAACAGGGGAAACACTGAAGCTTTCTTT,CSALNRGNTEAFF,TRBD1,TRBV20-1,TRBJ1-1,NA
TGTGCCAGCAGCGGCCTTGTAGGGGGGACAGATACGCAGTATTTT,CASSGLVGGTDTQYF,NA,TRBV3-1,TRBJ2-3,NA
TGTGCCAGCAGTAGTAAGGGGGCAGATACGCAGTATTTT,CASSSKGADTQYF,NA,TRBV12-3/TRBV12-4,TRBJ2-3,NA
TGTGCCAGCAGCTTAGAAAGCGGGACCCAGCGTCGGTACTTC,CASSLESGTQRRYF,TRBD2,TRBV7-9,TRBJ2-5,many
TGTGCCAGCAGTCCCGGACAGACCCAAGAGACCCAGTACTTC,CASSPGQTQETQYF,NA,TRBV18,TRBJ2-5,many
TGCAGCGTTGTGTTAGCGGGAGGGTCAGATACGCAGTATTTT,CSVVLAGGSDTQYF,TRBD2,TRBV29-1,TRBJ2-3,NA
TGTGCCAGCACCTTATTCGGGACAGATACGCAGTATTTT,CASTLFGTDTQYF,NA,TRBV7-2,TRBJ2-3,few
TGTGCCAGCAACATCGGGACCCACGAGCAGTACTTC,CASNIGTHEQYF,NA,TRBV6-2/TRBV6-3,TRBJ2-7,NA
TGTGCCATCAGTGCGGGACAGGGGGGGGCAAATGGAGAGACCCAGTACTTC,CAISAGQGGANGETQYF,TRBD1,TRBV10-3,TRBJ2-5,NA
TGTGCCAGCGGCGGACTAGCGGGAGTCGGGAATGAGCAGTTCTTC,CASGGLAGVGNEQFF,TRBD2,TRBV6-2/TRBV6-3,TRBJ2-1,few
TGTGCCAGCAGCCGGACGGATGACACTGAAGCTTTCTTT,CASSRTDDTEAFF,NA,TRBV2,TRBJ1-1,NA
TGTGCCAGCAGTGCCGGGACCGCGAACACCGGGGAGCTGTTTTTT,CASSAGTANTGELFF,NA,TRBV2,TRBJ2-2,few
TGTACCAGCAGCTTAGCCGGACTAGCGGGGGGGAACGAGCAGTTCTTC,CTSSLAGLAGGNEQFF,TRBD2,TRBV11-2,TRBJ2-1,NA
TGTGCCAGCAGCCCCGTTGCAGCGAGCTCCTACGAGCAGTACTTC,CASSPVAASSYEQYF,NA,TRBV7-3,TRBJ2-7,few
TGCAGTGCTAACGGGGCCGTCCTTTCATCCCCCTACGAGCAGTTTTTT,CSANGAVLSSPYEQFF,NA,TRBV20-1,TRBJ2-2,NA
TGTGCCAGCACCCCCTCGGGGACAGGGGGAGAAGAGACCCAGTACTTC,CASTPSGTGGEETQYF,TRBD1,TRBV28,TRBJ2-5,NA
TGCAGTGCTAGTTCTAGCGGGGGGATTACGTACGAGCAGTACTTC,CSASSSGGITYEQYF,TRBD2,TRBV20-1,TRBJ2-7,NA
TGTGCCAGCAGCTCCGGGACAGAGGGGAACACTGAAGCTTTCTTT,CASSSGTEGNTEAFF,TRBD1,TRBV28,TRBJ1-1,once
TGTGCCAGCATCGAAGAAGGGTATGGCTACACCTTC,CASIEEGYGYTF,NA,TRBV12-3/TRBV12-4,TRBJ1-2,NA
TGCAGTGCCCCCCGACAGGGGGCTTACGAGCAGTACTTC,CSAPRQGAYEQYF,TRBD1,TRBV20-1,TRBJ2-7,once
TGCAGTGCTAGCTCCGCTAGCGGGAGTGATTACGAGCAGTACTTC,CSASSASGSDYEQYF,TRBD2,TRBV20-1,TRBJ2-7,NA
TGTGCCAGCAGCTTTGTTAGCGGGGCCCTGGGAAGCTCCTACAATGAGCAGTTCTTC,CASSFVSGALGSSYNEQFF,TRBD2,TRBV7-9,TRBJ2-1,NA
TGTGCCAGCAGCCCGCGGGCAGCGGGAGGCGCAGATACGCAGTATTTT,CASSPRAAGGADTQYF,TRBD2,TRBV7-6,TRBJ2-3,NA
TGTGCCATCAGTGAGGGCGGTAGCGGCACAGATACGCAGTATTTT,CAISEGGSGTDTQYF,NA,TRBV10-3,TRBJ2-3,NA
TGTGCCAGCAGCCGTCTAGCGGACACCTCAAATGAGCAGTTCTTC,CASSRLADTSNEQFF,TRBD2,TRBV7-9,TRBJ2-1,few
TGCAGCGTTCAAGCTGGCACAGATACGCAGTATTTT,CSVQAGTDTQYF,NA,TRBV29-1,TRBJ2-3,many
TGCAGCGTTTGGACGGGACAGGCAAACTATGGCTGCACCTTC,CSVWTGQANYGCTF,TRBD1,TRBV29-1,TRBJ1-2,NA
TGTGCCAGCACGATAAGGACCCTTTACGAGCAGTACTTC,CASTIRTLYEQYF,NA,TRBV6-2/TRBV6-3,TRBJ2-7,NA
TGCAGTGCTAGAGATCGGGATTTCGTCAACCAAGAGACCCAGTACTTC,CSARDRDFVNQETQYF,NA,TRBV20-1,TRBJ2-5,NA
TGTGCCAGCAGCTTACAACTTGGGGAGACCCAGTACTTC,CASSLQLGETQYF,NA,TRBV7-9,TRBJ2-5,few
TGTGCCACCAGCGACTACGGGACAGGGGACACAGATACGCAGTATTTT,CATSDYGTGDTDTQYF,TRBD1,TRBV24-1,TRBJ2-3,once
TGCGCCAGCAGTGAAGGGACTCAGCAACTAAGTTATGGCTACACCTTC,CASSEGTQQLSYGYTF,NA,TRBV5-1,TRBJ1-2,few
TGCAGTGCTAGAGGGAACAAGAACACTGAAGCTTTCTTT,CSARGNKNTEAFF,NA,TRBV20-1,TRBJ1-1,NA
TGCGCCAGCAAGATAGCGGGGCCCTACAATGAGCAGTTCTTC,CASKIAGPYNEQFF,TRBD2,TRBV5-1,TRBJ2-1,many